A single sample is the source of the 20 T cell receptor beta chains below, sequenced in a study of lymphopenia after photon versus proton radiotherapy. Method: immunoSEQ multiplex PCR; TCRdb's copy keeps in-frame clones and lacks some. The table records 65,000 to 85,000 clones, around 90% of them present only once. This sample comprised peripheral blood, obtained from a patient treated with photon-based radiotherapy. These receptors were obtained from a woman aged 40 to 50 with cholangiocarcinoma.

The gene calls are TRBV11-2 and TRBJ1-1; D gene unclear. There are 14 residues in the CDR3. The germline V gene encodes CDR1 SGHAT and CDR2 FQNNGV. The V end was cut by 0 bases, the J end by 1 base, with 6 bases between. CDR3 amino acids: CASSLDGWNTEAFF. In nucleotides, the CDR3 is TGTGCCAGCAGCTTAGATGGCTGGAACACTGAAGCTTTCTTT.

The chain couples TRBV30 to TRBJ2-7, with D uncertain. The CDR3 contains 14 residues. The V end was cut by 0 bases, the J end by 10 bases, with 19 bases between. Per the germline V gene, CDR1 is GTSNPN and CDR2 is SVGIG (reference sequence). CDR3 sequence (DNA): TGTGCCTGGAGTGTACCCAGAACCCGCGTAGGACAGTACTTC. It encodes CAWSVPRTRVGQYF. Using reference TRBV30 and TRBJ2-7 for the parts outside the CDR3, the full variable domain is SQTIHQWPATLVQPVGSPLSLECTVEGTSNPNLYWYRQAAGRGLQLLFYSVGIGQISSEVPQNLSASRPQDRQFILSSKKLLLSDSGFYLCAWSVPRTRVGQYFGPGTRLTVT.

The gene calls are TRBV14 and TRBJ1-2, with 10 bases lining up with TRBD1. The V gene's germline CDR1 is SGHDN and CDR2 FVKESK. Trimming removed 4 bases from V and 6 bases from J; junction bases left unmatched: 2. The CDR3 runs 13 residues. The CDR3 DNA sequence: TGTGCCAGCAGCCCCGGGACAGGGGATGGCTACACCTTC. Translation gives CASSPGTGDGYTF.

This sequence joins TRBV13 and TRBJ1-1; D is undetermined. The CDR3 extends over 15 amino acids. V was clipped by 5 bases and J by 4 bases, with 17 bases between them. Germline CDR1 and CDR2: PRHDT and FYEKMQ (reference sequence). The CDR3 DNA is TGTGCCAGCAGCCCGGCCCCAAAATTCTTCACTGAAGCTTTCTTT. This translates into CASSPAPKFFTEAFF.

The CDR3 loop reads CASSHTGKGYNEQFF. The CDR3 nucleotides are TGTGCCAGCAGCCATACAGGGAAGGGCTACAATGAGCAGTTCTTC. The chain links TRBV28 to TRBJ2-1, with D possibly being TRBD1 (6 bases). CDR1 is MDHEN and CDR2 is SYDVKM in the germline V gene. The CDR3 loop spans 15 amino acids. V gave up 6 bases and J gave up 3 bases, with 15 bases separating them.

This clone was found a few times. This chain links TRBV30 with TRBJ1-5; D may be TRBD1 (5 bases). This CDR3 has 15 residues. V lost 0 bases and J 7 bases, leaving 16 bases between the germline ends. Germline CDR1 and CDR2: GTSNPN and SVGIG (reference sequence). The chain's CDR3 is CAWSVPGSGRQPQHF. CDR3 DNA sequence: TGTGCCTGGAGTGTACCAGGGTCGGGAAGACAGCCCCAGCATTTT.

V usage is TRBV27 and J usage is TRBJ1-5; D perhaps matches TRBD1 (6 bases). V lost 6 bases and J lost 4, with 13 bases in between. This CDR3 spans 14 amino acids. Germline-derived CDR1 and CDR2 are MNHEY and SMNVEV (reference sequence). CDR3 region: CASSAQQGNQPQHF. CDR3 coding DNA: TGTGCCAGCAGCGCCCAGCAGGGGAATCAGCCCCAGCATTTT.

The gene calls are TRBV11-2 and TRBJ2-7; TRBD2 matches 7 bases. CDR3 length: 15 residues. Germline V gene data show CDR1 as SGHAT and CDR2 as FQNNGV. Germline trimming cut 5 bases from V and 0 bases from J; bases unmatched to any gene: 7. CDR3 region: CASSTTGGTSYEQYF. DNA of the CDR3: TGTGCCAGCAGCACCACCGGGGGGACCTCCTACGAGCAGTACTTC.

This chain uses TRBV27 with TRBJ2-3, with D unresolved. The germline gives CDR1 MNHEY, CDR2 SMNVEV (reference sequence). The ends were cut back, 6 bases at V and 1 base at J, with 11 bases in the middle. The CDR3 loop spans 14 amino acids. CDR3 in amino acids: CASRFQRGTDTQYF. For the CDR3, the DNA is TGTGCCAGCAGGTTCCAGCGAGGCACAGATACGCAGTATTTT.

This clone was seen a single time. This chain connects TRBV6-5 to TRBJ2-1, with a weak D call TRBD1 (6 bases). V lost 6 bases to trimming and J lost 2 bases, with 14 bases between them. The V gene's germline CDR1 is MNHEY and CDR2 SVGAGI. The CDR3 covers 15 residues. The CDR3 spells CASRLGQLTYNEQFF. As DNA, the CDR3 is TGTGCCAGCAGACTCGGACAGCTTACCTACAATGAGCAGTTCTTC.

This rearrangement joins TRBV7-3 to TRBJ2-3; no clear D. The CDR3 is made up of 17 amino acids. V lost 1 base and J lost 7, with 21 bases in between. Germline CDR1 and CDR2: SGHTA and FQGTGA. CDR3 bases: TGTGCCAGCAGCTTAATAGGCGGTCGGGCGGATAATAATACGCAGTATTTT. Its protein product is CASSLIGGRADNNTQYF.

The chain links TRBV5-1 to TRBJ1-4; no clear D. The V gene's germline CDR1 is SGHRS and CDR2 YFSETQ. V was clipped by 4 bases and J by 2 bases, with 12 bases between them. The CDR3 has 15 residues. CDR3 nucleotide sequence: TGCGCCAGCAGCCAACTCGACACGACTAATGAAAAACTGTTTTTT. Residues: CASSQLDTTNEKLFF.

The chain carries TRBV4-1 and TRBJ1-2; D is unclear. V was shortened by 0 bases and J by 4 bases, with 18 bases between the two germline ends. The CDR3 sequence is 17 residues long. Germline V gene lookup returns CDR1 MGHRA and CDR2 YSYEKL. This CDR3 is CASSQEKRTGMFYGYTF. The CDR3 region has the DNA TGCGCCAGCAGCCAAGAAAAGCGGACTGGGATGTTCTATGGCTACACCTTC.

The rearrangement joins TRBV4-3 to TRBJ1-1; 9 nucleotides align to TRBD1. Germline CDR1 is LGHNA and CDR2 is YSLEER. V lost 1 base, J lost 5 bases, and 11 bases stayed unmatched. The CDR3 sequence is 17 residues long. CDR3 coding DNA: TGCGCCAGCAGCCAAGGTTTGGGACAGGGTGAGGGGACTGAAGCTTTCTTT. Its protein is CASSQGLGQGEGTEAFF.

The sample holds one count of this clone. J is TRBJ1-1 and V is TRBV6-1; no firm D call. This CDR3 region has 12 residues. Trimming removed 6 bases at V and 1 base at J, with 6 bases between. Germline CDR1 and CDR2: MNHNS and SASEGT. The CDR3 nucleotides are TGTGCCAGCAGCATGTCGAACACTGAAGCTTTCTTT. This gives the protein CASSMSNTEAFF.

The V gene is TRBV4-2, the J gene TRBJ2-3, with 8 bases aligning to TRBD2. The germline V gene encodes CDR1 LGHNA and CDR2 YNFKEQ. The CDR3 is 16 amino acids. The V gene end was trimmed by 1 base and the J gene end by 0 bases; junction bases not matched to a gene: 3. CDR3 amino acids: CASSQVASGSTDTQYF. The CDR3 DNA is TGTGCCAGCAGCCAAGTTGCTAGCGGGAGCACAGATACGCAGTATTTT.

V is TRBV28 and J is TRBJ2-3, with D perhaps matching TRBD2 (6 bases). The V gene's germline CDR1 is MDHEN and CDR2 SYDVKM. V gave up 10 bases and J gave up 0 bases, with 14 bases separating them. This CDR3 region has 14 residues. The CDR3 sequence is CAIFSGSSTDTQYF. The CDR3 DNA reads TGTGCCATCTTTAGCGGATCTAGCACAGATACGCAGTATTTT.

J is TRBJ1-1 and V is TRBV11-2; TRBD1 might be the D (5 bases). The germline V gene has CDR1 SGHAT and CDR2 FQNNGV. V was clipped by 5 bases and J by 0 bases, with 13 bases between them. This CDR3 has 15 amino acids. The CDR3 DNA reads TGTGCCAGCAGCAGGTCGGGACGGATGAACACTGAAGCTTTCTTT. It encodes CASSRSGRMNTEAFF.

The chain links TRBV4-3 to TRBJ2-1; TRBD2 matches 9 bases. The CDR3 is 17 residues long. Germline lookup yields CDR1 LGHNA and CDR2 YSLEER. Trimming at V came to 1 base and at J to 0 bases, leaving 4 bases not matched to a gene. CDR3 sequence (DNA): TGCGCCAGCAGCCAAGGGCTAGCGGGGACCTCCTACAATGAGCAGTTCTTC. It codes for CASSQGLAGTSYNEQFF.

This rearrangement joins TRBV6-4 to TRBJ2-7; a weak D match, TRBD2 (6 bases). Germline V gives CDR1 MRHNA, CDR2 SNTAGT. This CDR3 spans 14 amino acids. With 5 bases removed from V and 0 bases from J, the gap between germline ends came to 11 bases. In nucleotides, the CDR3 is TGTGCCAGCAGTTCTGGACTATCCTCCTACGAGCAGTACTTC. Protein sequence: CASSSGLSSYEQYF.